This T cell receptor beta chain appears in the sequencing data of a study of T cells in Graves' hyperthyroidism and ophthalmopathy. Researchers took RNA transcripts and amplified the TCR beta CDR3 regions from them. HTBI primers were used for first-round RT-PCR of the TCR CDR3. TCRdb passed the multiplex PCR reads through MiXCR, listing each CDR3 protein once. The sample includes some 500,000 distinct CDR3 sequences, around an eighth of them seen just once. Study-level points and caveats: Stable hyperthyroidism was told apart from ophthalmopathy by a model built on 13 V-J features. Expanded thyroid clonotypes (above 0.001) were mostly also found in blood.

Germline V gene lookup returns CDR1 SGHVS and CDR2 FNYEAQ. The CDR3 covers 13 residues. Trimming removed 2 bases from V and 5 bases from J, with 8 bases in between. As concerns this clonotype: Its antigen is unidentified.

The hyperthyroidism patients had all been newly diagnosed, and their disease duration was under 2 months. Their ages ranged from 18 to 65 years. Isolation of PBMCs was performed on around 9.4 ml fresh peripheral blood. V usage is TRBV7-6 and J usage is TRBJ2-3, with unresolved D. This sequence was found in a woman aged 18 to 35 with Graves' hyperthyroidism. Sample: blood. CDR3 in DNA: TGTGCCAGCAGCTTACCCTCCCTAGATACGCAGTATTTT. Translating it yields CASSLPSLDTQYF.